The TCR beta chain under discussion was sequenced for a study of blood T cells in healthy people across ages. At the level of the study: Every two T cells gave about one barcoded beta molecule via template switching. Points from the study as a whole: Those diversity estimates obtained from one million T cells were thought to be underestimates.

This CDR3 is 14 amino acids long. Trimming left V 2 bases short and J 3 bases short, with 10 bases between. Germline CDR1 reads SGHTA; CDR2 reads FQGNSA. A second roughly 6 to 11 cycle PCR used barcoded and J-beta primers. TCRdb recomputed calls from the 5' RACE reads with MiXCR, one row per CDR3 protein. Of roughly 1.5 million distinct CDR3 sequences in the sample, 35% to 45% were seen once. Comments on this clonotype: Its antigen is not identified.

A minimum of 6 micrograms of total RNA was extracted per sample. The TCR sequence derives from a woman aged 18-29 years in good health. The V and J genes are TRBV7-2 and TRBJ1-1; D is ambiguous. The material sequenced was blood. For the CDR3, the DNA is TGTGCCAGCAGCTTAACCCTCCCGGACACTGAAGCTTTCTTT. It translates to CASSLTLPDTEAFF.